This T cell receptor (beta chain) is from a study of kidney transplant recipient with SARS-CoV-2 infection (dated by TCRdb to the early 2020s). Taken with the paper, the label for time point translates to: pre-pandemic baseline sample and day 111 after first positive SARS-CoV-2 test. Instrument on record: Illumina MiSeq. The peripheral T cell repertoire was profiled for human TCRbeta genes. The study's own analysis went as follows. Beta-binomial modelling was applied to test for differential clonotype abundance so that variability over time was accounted for. Expanded clonotypes were checked against the ImmuneCODE reference database of SARS-CoV-2-associated TCRs and mapped to regions of the viral genome. Additional repertoire analyses were carried out for TRBV gene usage, CDR3 length, CDR3 amino acid overlap between time points, clonotype abundance distributions and Jaccard similarity. The public reads were reprocessed in TCRdb via fastp at Q25 and MiXCR, keeping in-frame beta chains. Here each entry gathers all rows of one CDR3 protein and keeps the most common genes and DNA. The V and J calls were determined by TCRdb, not by the authors. The sample profile shows approximately 250,000 distinct CDR3 sequences; 25% to 30% of them were found once. The ten most abundant clones make up roughly 7.3% of the sample.

In its sample, this clonotype was seen many times. There is no known antigen for this receptor. Base qualities are missing; no much larger clone stands one base away. The CDR3, cysteine through phenylalanine, is 14 amino acids long. Just the 42-base CDR3 DNA is kept, in frame starting at base 1. A distance of 17 bases separates the germline ends of V and J, which lose 9 bases and 6 bases respectively. Taken from the germline V gene, the CDR1 and CDR2 loops are SGHTA and FQGNSA. The specimen was a blood sample, collected at baseline and on approximately day 120 from a kidney transplant recipient. Here the chain combines TRBV7-2 and TRBJ2-2, with TRBD1 tentatively as D gene (5 bases match). This TCR was recovered from a young adult male patient who had COVID-19 and was a kidney transplant recipient. In patients who had a transplant, some T cells may come from the graft donor. The sequenced DNA is TGTGCCAGTTTGGGGCGTTTCGGTGCCGGGGAGCTGTTTTTT. Its protein is CASLGRFGAGELFF.